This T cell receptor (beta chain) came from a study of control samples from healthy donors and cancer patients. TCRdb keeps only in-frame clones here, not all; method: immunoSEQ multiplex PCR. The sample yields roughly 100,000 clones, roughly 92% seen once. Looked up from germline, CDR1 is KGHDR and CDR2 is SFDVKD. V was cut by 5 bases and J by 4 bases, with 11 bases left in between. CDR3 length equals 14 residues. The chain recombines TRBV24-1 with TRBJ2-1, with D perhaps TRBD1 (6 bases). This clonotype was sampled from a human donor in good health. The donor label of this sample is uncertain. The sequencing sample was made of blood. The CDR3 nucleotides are TGTGCCACCAGTGTTGGGACACATTACAATGAGCAGTTCTTC. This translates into CATSVGTHYNEQFF.